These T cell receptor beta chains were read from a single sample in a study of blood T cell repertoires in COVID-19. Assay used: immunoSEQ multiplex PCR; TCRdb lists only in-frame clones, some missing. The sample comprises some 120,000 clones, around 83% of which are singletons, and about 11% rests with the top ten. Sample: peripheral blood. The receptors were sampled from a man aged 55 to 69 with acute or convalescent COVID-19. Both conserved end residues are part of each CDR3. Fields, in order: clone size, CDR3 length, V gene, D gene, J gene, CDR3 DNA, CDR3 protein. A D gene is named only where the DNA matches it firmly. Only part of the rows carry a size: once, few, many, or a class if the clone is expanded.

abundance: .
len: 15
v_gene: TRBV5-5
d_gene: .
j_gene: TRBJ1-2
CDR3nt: TGTGCCAGCAGCTTGGGGGCAACCAATAACTATGGCTACACCTTC
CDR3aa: CASSLGATNNYGYTF

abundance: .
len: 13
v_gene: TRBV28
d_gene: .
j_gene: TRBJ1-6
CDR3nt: TGTGCCCTCGGGAGGGGGTATAATTCACCCCTCCACTTT
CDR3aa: CALGRGYNSPLHF

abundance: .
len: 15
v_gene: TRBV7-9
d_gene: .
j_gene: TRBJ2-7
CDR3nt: TGTGCCAGCAGCTTGAATGGGGGGTCCGCCTACGAGCAGTACTTC
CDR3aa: CASSLNGGSAYEQYF

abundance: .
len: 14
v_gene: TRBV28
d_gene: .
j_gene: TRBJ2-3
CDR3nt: TGTGCCAGCAGTTTGGGGACTAGCACAGATACGCAGTATTTT
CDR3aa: CASSLGTSTDTQYF

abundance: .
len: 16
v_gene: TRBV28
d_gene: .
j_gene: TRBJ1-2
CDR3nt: TGTGCCAGCAGTTTAATCTGGGGCAGTACGAAGCATGGCTACACCTTC
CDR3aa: CASSLIWGSTKHGYTF

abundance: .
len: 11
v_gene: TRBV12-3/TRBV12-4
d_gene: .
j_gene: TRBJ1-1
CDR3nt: TGTGCCAGCAGTAACGGACTTGAAGCTTTCTTT
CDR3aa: CASSNGLEAFF

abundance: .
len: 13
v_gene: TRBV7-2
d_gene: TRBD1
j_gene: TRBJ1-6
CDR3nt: TGTGCCAGCAGCTTGAATTTGGGACAGTCCCTCCACTTT
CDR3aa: CASSLNLGQSLHF

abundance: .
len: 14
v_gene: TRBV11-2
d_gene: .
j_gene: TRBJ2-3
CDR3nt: TGTGCCAGCAGCTTAGACGCGGGCACAGATACGCAGTATTTT
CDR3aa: CASSLDAGTDTQYF

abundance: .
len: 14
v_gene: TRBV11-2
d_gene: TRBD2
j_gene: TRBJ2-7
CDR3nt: TGTGCCAGCAGCCACAGCGGGAGCGGCTGGGAGCAGTACTTC
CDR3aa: CASSHSGSGWEQYF

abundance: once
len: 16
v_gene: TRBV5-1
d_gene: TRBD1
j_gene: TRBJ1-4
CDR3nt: TGCGCCAGCAGCTTGACGACAGGGGGAGCGGGGGAAAAACTGTTTTTT
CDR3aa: CASSLTTGGAGEKLFF

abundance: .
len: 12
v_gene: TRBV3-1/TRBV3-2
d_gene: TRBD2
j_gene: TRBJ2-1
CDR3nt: TGTGCCAGCAGCCCAGGACTAGCTGAGCAGTTCTTC
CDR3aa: CASSPGLAEQFF

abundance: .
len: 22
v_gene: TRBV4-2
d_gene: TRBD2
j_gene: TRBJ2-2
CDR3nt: TGTGCCAGCAGCCAAGATCGGCTCCGTAGGACTAGCGGGTTCCAGGCGCCCGGGGAGCTGTTTTTT
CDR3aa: CASSQDRLRRTSGFQAPGELFF

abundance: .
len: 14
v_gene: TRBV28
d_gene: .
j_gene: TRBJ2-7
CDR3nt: TGTGCCAGCAGATTCCCTTATCCCCCCTACGAGCAGTACTTC
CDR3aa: CASRFPYPPYEQYF

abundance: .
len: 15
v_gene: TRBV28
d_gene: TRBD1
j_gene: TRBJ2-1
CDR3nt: TGTGCCAGCACCACCTCCAGGGGGCCGTACAATGAGCAGTTCTTC
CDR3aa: CASTTSRGPYNEQFF

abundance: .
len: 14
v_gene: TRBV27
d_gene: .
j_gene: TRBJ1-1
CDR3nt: TGTGCCAGCAGCCTAGGGGCCAGGGGCACTGAAGCTTTCTTT
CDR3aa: CASSLGARGTEAFF

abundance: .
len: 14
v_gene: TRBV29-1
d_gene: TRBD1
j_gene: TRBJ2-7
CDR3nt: TGCAGCGCCACCGGGACAGGGGGCGGCTACGAGCAGTACTTC
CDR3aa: CSATGTGGGYEQYF

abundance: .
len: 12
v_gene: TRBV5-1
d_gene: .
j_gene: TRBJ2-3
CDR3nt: TGCGCCAGCAGCTTACGAGGAGATACGCAGTATTTT
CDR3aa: CASSLRGDTQYF

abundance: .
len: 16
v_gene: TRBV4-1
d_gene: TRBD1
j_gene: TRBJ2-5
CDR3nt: TGCGCCAGCAGCCAAGGACAGGGGGGCCTCCAAGAGACCCAGTACTTC
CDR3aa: CASSQGQGGLQETQYF

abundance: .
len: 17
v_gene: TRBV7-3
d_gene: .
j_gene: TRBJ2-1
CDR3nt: TGTGCCAGCAGCTTAACGAACCAGGGAGGCTCCTACAATGAGCAGTTCTTC
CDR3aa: CASSLTNQGGSYNEQFF

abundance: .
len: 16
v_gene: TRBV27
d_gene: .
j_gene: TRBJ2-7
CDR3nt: TGTGCCAGCAGTCTCGACTTTGCGACGAGCTCCTACGAGCAGTACTTC
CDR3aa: CASSLDFATSSYEQYF

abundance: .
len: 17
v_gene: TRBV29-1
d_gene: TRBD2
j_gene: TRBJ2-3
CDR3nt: TGCAGCGTTGGAACTCCCTCCGCGGCTAGCGGGCCTGATACGCAGTATTTT
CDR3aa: CSVGTPSAASGPDTQYF

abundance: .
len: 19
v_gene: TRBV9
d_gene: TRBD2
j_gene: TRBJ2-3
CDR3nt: TGTGCCAGCAGCGTAGCTGGAAGACTAGCGGGAGTTAGCACAGATACGCAGTATTTT
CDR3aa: CASSVAGRLAGVSTDTQYF

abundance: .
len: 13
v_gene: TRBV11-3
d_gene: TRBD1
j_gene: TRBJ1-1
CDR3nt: TGTGCCAGCAGCCAGACAGGGAGCACTGAAGCTTTCTTT
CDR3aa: CASSQTGSTEAFF

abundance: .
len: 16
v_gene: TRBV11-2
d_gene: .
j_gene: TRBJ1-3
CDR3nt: TGTGCCAGCAGCTCCGATCTCCGCGCCGGTGGAAACACCATATATTTT
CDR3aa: CASSSDLRAGGNTIYF

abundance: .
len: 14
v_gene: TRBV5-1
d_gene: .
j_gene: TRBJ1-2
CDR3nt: TGCGCCAGCAGCAAGACGTCAGGGAACTATGGCTACACCTTC
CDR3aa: CASSKTSGNYGYTF

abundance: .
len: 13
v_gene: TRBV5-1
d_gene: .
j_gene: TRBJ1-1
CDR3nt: TGCGCCAGCAGCTTGGATGTGGGGGCCGGAGCTTTCTTT
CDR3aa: CASSLDVGAGAFF

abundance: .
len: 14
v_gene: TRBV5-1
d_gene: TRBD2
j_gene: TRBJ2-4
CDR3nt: TGCGCCAGCAGCCCGGGACTAGCAACAAACATTCAGTACTTC
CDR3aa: CASSPGLATNIQYF

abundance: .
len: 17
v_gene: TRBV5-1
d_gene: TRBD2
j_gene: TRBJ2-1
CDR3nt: TGCGCCAGCAGCTTGCGATCTAGCGGGAGGGCCCAAAATGAGCAGTTCTTC
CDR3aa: CASSLRSSGRAQNEQFF

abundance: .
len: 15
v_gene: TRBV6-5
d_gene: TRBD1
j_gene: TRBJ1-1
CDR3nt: TGTGCCAGCAGTCCGGGACAGGGGCGGGTGACTGAAGCTTTCTTT
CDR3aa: CASSPGQGRVTEAFF

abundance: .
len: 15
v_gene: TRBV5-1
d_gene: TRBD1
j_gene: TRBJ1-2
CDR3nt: TGCGCCAGCAGCCGCTTAACGACAGGGAACTATGGCTACACCTTC
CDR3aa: CASSRLTTGNYGYTF

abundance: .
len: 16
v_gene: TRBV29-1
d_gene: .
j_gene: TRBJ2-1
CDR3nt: TGCAGCGCTCAGCTCAGGGGCGCTAGCTTCTACAATGAGCAGTTCTTC
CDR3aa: CSAQLRGASFYNEQFF

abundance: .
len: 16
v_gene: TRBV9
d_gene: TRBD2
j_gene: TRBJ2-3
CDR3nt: TGTGCCAGCGGTTCAGCGGGAGGTCTCAGCACAGATACGCAGTATTTT
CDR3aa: CASGSAGGLSTDTQYF

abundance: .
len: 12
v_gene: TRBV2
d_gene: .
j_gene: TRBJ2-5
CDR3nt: TGTGCCAGCAATCGAGGTCAAGAGACCCAGTACTTC
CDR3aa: CASNRGQETQYF

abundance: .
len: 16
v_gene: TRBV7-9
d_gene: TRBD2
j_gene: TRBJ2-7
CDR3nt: TGTGCCAGCAGCCGGGGGGGTTCCGGCCATCCCTACGAGCAGTACTTC
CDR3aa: CASSRGGSGHPYEQYF

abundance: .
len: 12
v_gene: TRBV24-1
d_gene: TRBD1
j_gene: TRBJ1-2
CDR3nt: TGTGCCACCAGTGATGGACAGGGTGGCTACACCTTC
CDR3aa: CATSDGQGGYTF

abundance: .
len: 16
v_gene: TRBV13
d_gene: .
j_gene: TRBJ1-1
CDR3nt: TGTGCCAGCAGCTTGAAGACAGGAGACTTGAACACTGAAGCTTTCTTT
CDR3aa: CASSLKTGDLNTEAFF

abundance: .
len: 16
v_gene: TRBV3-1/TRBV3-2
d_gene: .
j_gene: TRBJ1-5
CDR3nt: TGTGCCAGCAGCCAATCTCGGGGGAGTCTCAATCAGCCCCAGCATTTT
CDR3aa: CASSQSRGSLNQPQHF

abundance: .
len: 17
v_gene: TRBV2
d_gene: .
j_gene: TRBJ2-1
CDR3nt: TGTGCCAGCAGTGAGACACTGCGGGGACCCCACATTTATGAGCAGTTCTTC
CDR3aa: CASSETLRGPHIYEQFF

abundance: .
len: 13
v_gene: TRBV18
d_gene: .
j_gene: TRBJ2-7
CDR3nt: TGTGCCAGCTCACTCTCGGGGACCTACGAGCAGTACTTC
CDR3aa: CASSLSGTYEQYF

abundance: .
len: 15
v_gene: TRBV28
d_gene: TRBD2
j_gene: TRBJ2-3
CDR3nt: TGTGCCAGCACCACTCCTGGGGGAGGGGCAGATACGCAGTATTTT
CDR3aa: CASTTPGGGADTQYF

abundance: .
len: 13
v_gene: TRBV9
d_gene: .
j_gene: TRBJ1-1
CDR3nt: TGTGCCAGCAGCGTAGGGACAGCTACTGAAGCTTTCTTT
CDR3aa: CASSVGTATEAFF

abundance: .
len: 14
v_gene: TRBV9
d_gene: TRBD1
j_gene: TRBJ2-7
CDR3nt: TGTGCCAGCAGCCCGGGACAGGGTATCGACGAGCAGTACTTC
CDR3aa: CASSPGQGIDEQYF

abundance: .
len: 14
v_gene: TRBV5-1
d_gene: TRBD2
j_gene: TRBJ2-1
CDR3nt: TGCGCCAGCAGCAAAGCGGGAGGGCCTGATGAGCAGTTCTTC
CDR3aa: CASSKAGGPDEQFF

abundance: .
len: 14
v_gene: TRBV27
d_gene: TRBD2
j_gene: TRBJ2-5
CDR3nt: TGTGCCAGCAGTTTCGGACTAGCGGGAGAGACCCAGTACTTC
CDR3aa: CASSFGLAGETQYF

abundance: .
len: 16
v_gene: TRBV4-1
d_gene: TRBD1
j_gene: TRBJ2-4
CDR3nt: TGCGCCAGCAGCCCTGGTCAGGGGGCTGCCAAAAACATTCAGTACTTC
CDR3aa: CASSPGQGAAKNIQYF

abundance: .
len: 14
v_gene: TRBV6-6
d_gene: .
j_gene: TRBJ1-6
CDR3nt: TGTGCCAGCAGCTTCCAGGGGAAGGGTTCACCCCTCCACTTT
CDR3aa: CASSFQGKGSPLHF

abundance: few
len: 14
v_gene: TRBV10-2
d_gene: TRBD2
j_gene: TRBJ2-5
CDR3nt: TGCGCCAGCAGTGAGGGGACTAGGGGGGAGACCCAGTACTTC
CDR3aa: CASSEGTRGETQYF

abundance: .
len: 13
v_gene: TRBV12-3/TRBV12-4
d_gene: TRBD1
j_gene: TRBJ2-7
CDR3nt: TGTGCCAGCAGTTTAGGGGGACAGAGAGAGCAGTACTTC
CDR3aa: CASSLGGQREQYF

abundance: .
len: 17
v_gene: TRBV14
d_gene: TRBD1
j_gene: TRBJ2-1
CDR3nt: TGTGCCAGCAGCCAAGGTTCCGGGACAGGTATTGTCAATGAGCAGTTCTTC
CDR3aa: CASSQGSGTGIVNEQFF

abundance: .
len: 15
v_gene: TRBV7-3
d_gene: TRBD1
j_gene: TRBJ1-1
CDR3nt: TGTGCCAGCAGCTCACCGGGACAGGGAGGAAATGAAGCTTTCTTT
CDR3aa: CASSSPGQGGNEAFF

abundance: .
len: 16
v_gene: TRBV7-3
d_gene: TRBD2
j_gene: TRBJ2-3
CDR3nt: TGTGCCAGCAGCTTATCGTCTAGCGGGAGGTTGGATACGCAGTATTTT
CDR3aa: CASSLSSSGRLDTQYF

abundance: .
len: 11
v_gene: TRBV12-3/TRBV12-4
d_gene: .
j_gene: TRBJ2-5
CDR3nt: TGTGCCAGCAGTTCACGGGAGACCCAGTACTTC
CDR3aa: CASSSRETQYF